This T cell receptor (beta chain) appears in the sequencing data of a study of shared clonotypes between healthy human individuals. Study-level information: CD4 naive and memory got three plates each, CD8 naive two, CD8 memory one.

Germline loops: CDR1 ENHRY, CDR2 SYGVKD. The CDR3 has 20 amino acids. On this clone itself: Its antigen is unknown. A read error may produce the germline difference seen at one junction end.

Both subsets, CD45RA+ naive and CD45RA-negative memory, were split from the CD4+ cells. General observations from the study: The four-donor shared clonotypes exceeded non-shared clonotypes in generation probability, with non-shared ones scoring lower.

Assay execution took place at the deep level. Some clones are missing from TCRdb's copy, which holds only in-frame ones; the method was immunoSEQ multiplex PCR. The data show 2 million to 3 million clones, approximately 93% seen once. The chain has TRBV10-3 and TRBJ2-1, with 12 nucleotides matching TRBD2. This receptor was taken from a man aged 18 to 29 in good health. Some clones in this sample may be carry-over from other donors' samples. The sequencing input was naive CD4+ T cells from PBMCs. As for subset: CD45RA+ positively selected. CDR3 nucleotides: TGTGCCATCAGTGACTTCGTGCGGACTAGCGGGACCGGCCTTTACAGTGAGCAGTTCTTC. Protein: CAISDFVRTSGTGLYSEQFF.